This is a list of T cell receptor beta chains from one sample in a study of T cell responses to AZD1222 COVID-19 vaccine. Measured with immunoSEQ multiplex PCR; TCRdb has only the in-frame clones, and not every one. The sample records approximately 100,000 clones, 90% being singletons. The sequenced sample was peripheral blood, obtained on day 0 of AZD1222 vaccination. The receptor set was obtained from an adult in good health. CDR3s include the opening cysteine and the closing phenylalanine or tryptophan. The D gene is left open where the match is weak. Not all rows give a size; the values are once, few, many and, for expanded clones, a class.

clone_size j_call v_call d_call cdr3_nt cdr3_aa
- TRBJ1-5 TRBV19 - TGTGCCAGTAGTCGCACGCGGGGAACGGGCCAGCCCCAGCATTTT CASSRTRGTGQPQHF
- TRBJ2-2 TRBV6-2/TRBV6-3 - TGTGCCAGCAGTTACTGGGGATCCGGGGAGCTGTTTTTT CASSYWGSGELFF
- TRBJ1-5 TRBV5-4 - TGTGCCAGCAGCTTATACAATCAGCCCCAGCATTTT CASSLYNQPQHF
- TRBJ2-7 TRBV4-3 - TGCGCCAGCAGCCAAGCCGGGTCCTACGAGCAGTACTTC CASSQAGSYEQYF
- TRBJ1-1 TRBV2 TRBD1 TGTGCCAGCAGCCCGACAGGGGGCGATCAGGTAGCTTTCTTT CASSPTGGDQVAFF
- TRBJ2-7 TRBV29-1 TRBD1 TGCAGCGTTGAACGGGACAGGGGTTTTGAGCAGTACTTC CSVERDRGFEQYF
- TRBJ1-1 TRBV6-5 TRBD1 TGTGCCAGCAGACAGGGGGCTCCGCCTGAAGCTTTCTTT CASRQGAPPEAFF
- TRBJ2-7 TRBV28 TRBD1 TGTGCCAGCAGCTCGGGACAGGGAGACTCCTACGAGCAGTACTTC CASSSGQGDSYEQYF
- TRBJ1-4 TRBV7-8 - TGTGCCAGCAGCCTCGAGACAGGACGGAATGAAAAACTGTTTTTT CASSLETGRNEKLFF
- TRBJ1-1 TRBV6-6 - TGTGCCAGCAGTGCCGTAGGGAACACTGAAGCTTTCTTT CASSAVGNTEAFF
- TRBJ2-7 TRBV4-1 - TGCGCCAGCAGCCAAGTAGCGACATCGATAGCGAGCGAGCAGTACTTC CASSQVATSIASEQYF
- TRBJ1-4 TRBV20-1 - TGCAGTGCTAGTATACTGTCACCAAATGAAAAACTGTTTTTT CSASILSPNEKLFF
- TRBJ1-4 TRBV5-4 TRBD1 TGTGCCAGCAGCTTGGGTTCCCGAGGGGGCAATGAAAAACTGTTTTTT CASSLGSRGGNEKLFF
- TRBJ2-7 TRBV29-1 - TGCAGCGTTGCGGGGCTCCGGGACAAGGCCGAGCAGTACTTC CSVAGLRDKAEQYF
few TRBJ2-7 TRBV2 - TGTGCCAGCAGTAACAGGGGTGGGAGGGACGAGCAGTACTTC CASSNRGGRDEQYF
- TRBJ1-5 TRBV21-1 - TGTGCCAGCAGCAAAGGTGGTGAGGGCCGACCTAGGAAGGTGGGCAATCAGCCCCAGCATTTT CASSKGGEGRPRKVGNQPQHF
- TRBJ1-2 TRBV7-9 - TGTGCCAGCACCAAGGAGGGGCAGGGTGCCAACTATGGCTACACCTTC CASTKEGQGANYGYTF
- TRBJ2-7 TRBV7-2 - TGTGCCAGCCGCCTAACACCCTCCTACGAGCAGTACTTC CASRLTPSYEQYF
once TRBJ2-7 TRBV3-1/TRBV3-2 TRBD2 TGTGCCAGCAGCCATCCCCTGGGGGGGGAGGGCTCCTACGAGCAGTACTTC CASSHPLGGEGSYEQYF
- TRBJ2-5 TRBV4-3 - TGCGCCAGCAGCCGCGATTCCAGAGAGACCCAGTACTTC CASSRDSRETQYF
- TRBJ2-5 TRBV5-6 TRBD2 TGTGCCAGCAGCGGCCCTAGCGGGGGGGCCCCACAAGAGACCCAGTACTTC CASSGPSGGAPQETQYF
- TRBJ2-3 TRBV27 - TGTGCCAGCAGTTTAAGGGCAGGGGTCACAGATACGCAGTATTTT CASSLRAGVTDTQYF
- TRBJ2-1 TRBV12-5 TRBD1 TGTGCTAGTGGTTTGTCCCGTCTCCGACAGGGCATAGGATACAATGAGCAGTTCTTC CASGLSRLRQGIGYNEQFF
- TRBJ2-7 TRBV7-3 - TGTGCCAGCAGTCCGGGAGATTCTTACGAGCAGTACTTC CASSPGDSYEQYF
- TRBJ1-5 TRBV19 TRBD1 TGTGCCAGTAGTAAAACCGGGACAGGGTATCAGCCCCAGCATTTT CASSKTGTGYQPQHF
- TRBJ2-2 TRBV28 TRBD2 TGTGCCAGCCGGGTCATGGCGGGGGGGCCGGGCACCGGGGAGCTGTTTTTT CASRVMAGGPGTGELFF
- TRBJ2-7 TRBV30 TRBD1 TGTGCCTGGAGCCGGGACAGCTACGAGCAGTACTTC CAWSRDSYEQYF
- TRBJ2-5 TRBV18 - TGTGCCAGCTCGGGCCTATCTACCTCGGAGACCCAGTACTTC CASSGLSTSETQYF
- TRBJ2-1 TRBV6-5 TRBD1 TGTGCCAGCAGGCCAAGGACAGGGGACAATGAGCAGTTCTTC CASRPRTGDNEQFF
once TRBJ2-7 TRBV12-1 - TGTGCCAGCAGCTTTGATTTGGGGAGACCGGGGGGCTACGAGCAGTACTTC CASSFDLGRPGGYEQYF
- TRBJ1-2 TRBV5-5 - TGTGCCAGCAGCTCCGGGACCCCGGGCAGCTATGGCTACACCTTC CASSSGTPGSYGYTF
- TRBJ1-2 TRBV19 - TGTGCCAGTAGTGCGTGGGGGGGCGACTATGGCTACACCTTC CASSAWGGDYGYTF
- TRBJ1-2 TRBV19 - TGTGCCAGTAGTATCGACGTGGAAGACTATGGCTACACCTTC CASSIDVEDYGYTF
- TRBJ2-3 TRBV12-3/TRBV12-4 - TGTGCCAGCAGTTTCAGGGGCAAGGATACGCAGTATTTT CASSFRGKDTQYF
- TRBJ1-1 TRBV6-2/TRBV6-3 - TGTGCCAGCAGTTGGGGATACACTGAAGCTTTCTTT CASSWGYTEAFF
- TRBJ2-3 TRBV19 TRBD2 TGTGCCAGTAGTCCGGCCGGGACTAGCGGCACAGATACGCAGTATTTT CASSPAGTSGTDTQYF
- TRBJ2-5 TRBV10-3 - TGTGCCATCGGGGAAGACAGACAAGAGACCCAGTACTTC CAIGEDRQETQYF
medium-sized TRBJ2-7 TRBV27 - TGTGCCAGCAGTCCGAAGGGACCCTACGAGCAGTACTTC CASSPKGPYEQYF
- TRBJ1-1 TRBV18 - TGTGCTAGCTCAGGTGTCCCAATTCCGAACACTGAAGCTTTCTTT CASSGVPIPNTEAFF
- TRBJ2-5 TRBV11-2 TRBD2 TGTGCCAGCAGCTCTTCGGGGGGGCGTGATGGGGTCCAGTACTTC CASSSSGGRDGVQYF
- TRBJ1-1 TRBV4-1 TRBD1 TGCGCCAGCAGCCAGGGACAGGGGGCTGAAGCTTTCTTT CASSQGQGAEAFF
- TRBJ1-2 TRBV12-3/TRBV12-4 - TGTGCCAGCAGTTTAGAGCGGGTGTATGGCTACACCTTC CASSLERVYGYTF
once TRBJ2-1 TRBV10-3 - TGTGCCATCAGTGAAGACAGGGGAGGGTACAATGAGCAGTTCTTC CAISEDRGGYNEQFF
- TRBJ2-3 TRBV10-3 TRBD2 TGTGCCATCAGTGAGATGGTACTAGCGGGGGTAGGCACAGATACGCAGTATTTT CAISEMVLAGVGTDTQYF
- TRBJ1-1 TRBV3-1/TRBV3-2 - TGTGCCAGCAGCCAAGGTTCAGTAAACACTGAAGCTTTCTTT CASSQGSVNTEAFF
- TRBJ1-4 TRBV4-2 - TGTGCCAGCAGCCAAGATCCGGGGTTCGATGAAAAACTGTTTTTT CASSQDPGFDEKLFF
- TRBJ1-6 TRBV10-3 - TGTGCCATCAACCCCCAAAGGGCGGGGGTGAATTCACCCCTCCACTTT CAINPQRAGVNSPLHF
- TRBJ2-2 TRBV5-8 TRBD1 TGTGCCAGCAGCTCGGGACAGGGGCCCACCGGGGAGCTGTTTTTT CASSSGQGPTGELFF
- TRBJ1-1 TRBV18 - TGTGCCAGCTCACCATCAGGGGCCATGAACACTGAAGCTTTCTTT CASSPSGAMNTEAFF
- TRBJ1-1 TRBV2 TRBD1 TGTGCCAGCAGTGAAGGGGGACAGGTGGACACTGAAGCTTTCTTT CASSEGGQVDTEAFF